The rows below give T cell receptor beta chains drawn from one sample of a study of cytomegalovirus exposure and HLA in healthy donors. Repertoires were generated with immunoSEQ multiplex PCR, while TCRdb's copy carries only in-frame clones and drops some. This table holds 130,000 to 150,000 clones, 75% to 90% found once. Specimen: PBMCs. The receptors derive from a woman in her twenties or thirties in good health and CMV-seropositive. CDR3s include the opening cysteine and the closing phenylalanine or tryptophan. A D gene is named only where the DNA matches it firmly. A row's size may be missing; if present it is once, few, many or a size class.

abundance,d_gene,j_gene,v_gene,CDR3nt,CDR3aa
-,TRBD2,TRBJ2-7,TRBV13,TGTGCCAGCAGCCATCGACTAGCGGGAGGGCCCGGTTCCTACGAGCAGTACTTC,CASSHRLAGGPGSYEQYF
-,TRBD1,TRBJ1-6,TRBV27,TGTGCCAGCAGTTTAATTCCGGGACAGGGTCTCAATTCACCCCTCCACTTT,CASSLIPGQGLNSPLHF
-,-,TRBJ1-2,TRBV13,TGTGCCAGCAGCCAAACACCGACAGACAACTATGGCTACACCTTC,CASSQTPTDNYGYTF
once,TRBD1,TRBJ1-2,TRBV4-1,TGCGCCAGCAGCCAGGACAGGGGCTACTTGAACTATGGCTACACCTTC,CASSQDRGYLNYGYTF
-,-,TRBJ1-2,TRBV27,TGTGCCAGCAATACAGGGCCCGGGGACGACTATGGCTACACCTTC,CASNTGPGDDYGYTF
-,-,TRBJ2-1,TRBV7-3,TGTGCCAGCAGCTTAACGCGGGGCTCTCACGATGAGCAGTTCTTC,CASSLTRGSHDEQFF
once,-,TRBJ1-1,TRBV5-1,TGCGCCAGCAGCGCCTCACAGGGAATGGCTGAAGCTTTCTTT,CASSASQGMAEAFF
-,TRBD2,TRBJ2-1,TRBV4-2,TGTGCCAGCAGCCAAAGGTGGACTAGCACCTACAATGAGCAGTTCTTC,CASSQRWTSTYNEQFF
-,TRBD2,TRBJ2-1,TRBV15,TGTGCCACCAGCAGCCAAACGGGACTAGCGAATGAGCAGTTCTTC,CATSSQTGLANEQFF
-,-,TRBJ2-5,TRBV4-1,TGCGCCAGCAGCCAAGAAAAGCGAGGTGCGGGGTCACAAGAGACCCAGTACTTC,CASSQEKRGAGSQETQYF